This T cell receptor beta chain was sequenced for a study of early T cells in non-severe SARS-CoV-2 infection. This clonotype has a count of ten or more. Individual cDNA molecules received unique molecular identifiers. One entry per CDR3 protein, called by TCRdb with MiXCR from the 5' RACE reads. This sample has approximately 77,000 distinct CDR3 sequences, with 15% to 18% found just once. The CDR3 length is 16 residues. Deletions cut 6 bases from V and 5 bases from J, with 20 bases between. Looked up from germline, CDR1 is MNHEY and CDR2 is SVGEGT. Sequencing input: whole blood. The chain recombines TRBV6-2 or TRBV6-3 with TRBJ1-5, with D possibly matching TRBD1 (5 bases). This TCR was recovered from an adult who was a healthcare worker with PCR-confirmed SARS-CoV-2 infection or an uninfected control (not recorded which). CDR3 in DNA: TGTGCCAGCAGCCCTCGCCGGGGCAGGGAGGATCAGCCCCAGCATTTT. Translating gives CASSPRRGREDQPQHF.